This T cell receptor beta chain was documented in a study of control samples from healthy donors and cancer patients. Germline V gene lookup returns CDR1 SGHTA and CDR2 FQGNSA. The CDR3 is 13 amino acids. V was clipped by 5 bases and J by 6 bases, with 11 bases between them. Assay: immunoSEQ multiplex PCR; the TCRdb copy retains only in-frame clones and omits some. The sample has 50,000 to 65,000 clones; over 75% are singletons. The clonotype originates from a woman between 50 and 59 years old with colorectal cancer. Sequenced sample: PBMCs. V usage is TRBV7-2 and J usage is TRBJ2-1, with no clear D. CDR3 amino acids: CASSAVTPNEQFF. The DNA for the CDR3 is TGTGCCAGCAGCGCCGTGACACCCAATGAGCAGTTCTTC.